This T cell receptor beta chain was observed in a study of Graves' ophthalmopathy and Graves' hyperthyroidism. Looked up from germline, CDR1 is LNHNV and CDR2 is YYDKDF (reference sequence). This CDR3 comprises 12 residues. Active ophthalmopathy (CAS at least 3, NOSPECS at least 4), lasting under 3 months. Excluded: other autoimmune disease, uncontrolled infection, pregnancy or lactation. About this clonotype: The junction does not match germline at one end; this may be a read error.

Researchers took RNA transcripts and amplified TCR beta CDR3 regions from them. RT-PCR in the first round used HTBI primers; a second-round multiplex PCR followed. MiXCR was run by TCRdb on the multiplex PCR reads, yielding one entry per CDR3 protein. The sample contains hundreds of thousands of distinct CDR3 sequences, roughly 39% of which appear only once. J is TRBJ2-5 and V is TRBV15, with 12 nucleotides matching TRBD2. The clonotype comes from an adult man with Graves' ophthalmopathy. Material: peripheral blood. The CDR3 DNA follows: TGTGCCACCAGCAGAGCTAGCGGGAGGGCTCGCTTC. Its translation is CATSRASGRARF.